The 18 T cell receptor beta chains given below trace back to one sample, sequenced in a study of T cell responses to AZD1222 COVID-19 vaccine. Data came from immunoSEQ multiplex PCR; TCRdb stores just in-frame clones and leaves some out. The data hold approximately 150,000 clones, with approximately 91% observed a single time. This specimen consisted of peripheral blood, obtained 28 days after the second AZD1222 dose. These receptors all come from an adult who received the AZD1222 COVID-19 vaccine.

The V call is TRBV15, the J call TRBJ1-1; D is uncertain. This CDR3 is built from 14 residues. The V end lost 0 bases, the J end lost 2 bases, and 7 bases lay between the germline ends. Per the germline V gene, CDR1 is LNHNV and CDR2 is YYDKDF (reference sequence). The CDR3 bases are TGTGCCACCAGCAGAGAAGATTTAAACACTGAAGCTTTCTTT. It translates to CATSREDLNTEAFF.

This chain links TRBV7-2 with TRBJ1-4; D is unclear. The CDR3 has 13 residues. V was shortened by 2 bases and J by 14 bases, with 15 bases between the two germline ends. The germline V gene encodes CDR1 SGHTA and CDR2 FQGNSA. This CDR3 reads CASSLINKATLFF. CDR3 in DNA: TGTGCCAGCAGCTTAATTAACAAAGCTACCCTGTTTTTT.

The chain employs TRBV20-1 and TRBJ2-1, with D unresolved. Germline-derived CDR1 and CDR2 are DFQATT and SNEGSKA (reference sequence). The V end was cut by 6 bases, the J end by 9 bases, with 12 bases between. This CDR3 is built from 11 residues. CDR3 sequence: CSAQRVGEQFF. As DNA, the CDR3 is TGCAGTGCCCAAAGGGTCGGTGAGCAGTTCTTC.

The J gene is TRBJ1-5, the V gene TRBV6-1, with a tentative D call TRBD1 (6 bases). V lost 4 bases and J 0 bases, leaving 16 bases between the germline ends. Germline assignment: CDR1 MNHNS and CDR2 SASEGT. CDR3 size: 17 residues. DNA for the CDR3: TGTGCCAGCAGTGCCCCAAGGACAGTTAATAGCAATCAGCCCCAGCATTTT. Amino acid sequence: CASSAPRTVNSNQPQHF.

This chain uses TRBV5-1 with TRBJ2-5, with unresolved D. CDR1 and CDR2 from the germline V gene are SGHRS and YFSETQ. CDR3 length equals 13 residues. V was trimmed by 7 bases and J by 2 bases, leaving 12 bases between them. CDR3 nucleotides: TGCGCCAGCGGGTTAGGGTTGCAAGAGACCCAGTACTTC. Translated: CASGLGLQETQYF.

The J gene is TRBJ2-6, the V gene TRBV7-6; D is uncertain. Germline assignment: CDR1 SGHVS and CDR2 FNYEAQ. This CDR3 comprises 16 residues. The V end was cut by 6 bases, the J end by 0 bases, with 12 bases between. The CDR3 loop reads CASSPGRNSGANVLTF. The DNA for the CDR3 is TGTGCCAGCAGTCCCGGACGGAACTCTGGGGCCAACGTCCTGACTTTC.

This clone was picked up one time. The chain couples TRBV29-1 to TRBJ1-2; no firm D call. V lost 3 bases to trimming and J lost 4 bases, with 12 bases between them. CDR1 SQVTM and CDR2 ANQGSEA come from the germline V gene. The CDR3 is 13 residues long. The CDR3: CSVEQASGYGYTF. In DNA, the CDR3 is TGCAGCGTTGAGCAGGCAAGCGGCTATGGCTACACCTTC. Full variable domain (outside the CDR3, taken from reference TRBV29-1 and TRBJ1-2): SAVISQKPSRDICQRGTSLTIQCQVDSQVTMMFWYRQQPGQSLTLIATANQGSEATYESGFVIDKFPISRPNLTFSTLTVSNMSPEDSSIYLCSVEQASGYGYTFGSGTRLTVV.

This chain connects TRBV5-1 to TRBJ1-2; D uncertain. There are 14 residues in the CDR3. CDR1 is SGHRS and CDR2 is YFSETQ in the germline V gene. V gave up 2 bases and J gave up 5 bases, with 13 bases separating them. CDR3 nucleotides: TGCGCCAGCAGCTTCGGAGAGGCGGGGTATGGCTACACCTTC. Translation: CASSFGEAGYGYTF. Combining the CDR3 with reference TRBV5-1 and TRBJ1-2 gives the whole variable domain KAGVTQTPRYLIKTRGQQVTLSCSPISGHRSVSWYQQTPGQGLQFLFEYFSETQRNKGNFPGRFSGRQFSNSRSEMNVSTLELGDSALYLCASSFGEAGYGYTFGSGTRLTVV.

The CDR3, as DNA: TGCAGCGCACAGGCTCCGAACTACGAGCAGTACTTC. Translated, it gives CSAQAPNYEQYF. The chain links TRBV29-1 to TRBJ2-7, with D possibly TRBD1 on 5 matching bases. V gave up 7 bases and J gave up 3 bases, with 13 bases separating them. The CDR3 totals 12 residues. Germline V lookup: CDR1 SQVTM, CDR2 ANQGSEA.

This clone showed up just a few times. This sequence joins TRBV12-3 or TRBV12-4 and TRBJ1-5; the D is unclear. This CDR3 is 13 amino acids long. The germline V and J ends were trimmed by 4 bases and 6 bases, with 10 bases remaining between them. The CDR3 DNA is TGTGCCAGCAGTTCCGGCCGGAGTCAGCCCCAGCATTTT. Its protein product is CASSSGRSQPQHF.

The chain carries TRBV7-6 and TRBJ1-4; 7 nucleotides agree with TRBD1. CDR1 SGHVS and CDR2 FNYEAQ come from the germline V gene. V gave up 1 base and J gave up 8 bases; unmatched junction bases: 7. CDR3 length equals 15 residues. CDR3 sequence (DNA): TGTGCCAGCAGCTTAGGAGGGACAGTGGGGGAAAAACTGTTTTTT. Its translation: CASSLGGTVGEKLFF.

V usage is TRBV6-6 and J usage is TRBJ1-5; 8 nucleotides align to TRBD1. Unmatched junction bases numbered 2, after V lost 2 bases and J lost 5 bases. Germline CDR1 reads MNHNY; CDR2 reads SVGAGI (reference sequence). This CDR3 is built from 14 residues. CDR3 residues: CASSYIQGDQPQHF. CDR3 DNA: TGTGCCAGCAGTTACATACAGGGGGATCAGCCCCAGCATTTT.

This clone appeared a single time. This CDR3 is also generated by other DNA sequences in the sample. The chain carries TRBV7-2 and TRBJ1-1; D unresolved. V was pared by 4 bases and J by 1 base, with 10 bases between. The CDR3 has 14 amino acids. Per germline, CDR1 SGHTA and CDR2 FQGNSA. CDR3 residues: CASSSPGRNTEAFF. CDR3 DNA: TGTGCCAGCAGCTCCCCGGGCAGGAACACTGAAGCTTTCTTT. The variable domain in full, completed from reference TRBV7-2 and TRBJ1-1, reads GAGVSQSPSNKVTEKGKDVELRCDPISGHTALYWYRQSLGQGLEFLIYFQGNSAPDKSGLPSDRFSAERTGGSVSTLTIQRTQQEDSAVYLCASSSPGRNTEAFFGQGTRLTVV.

Regarding this clone: In the same sample, other DNA sequences code for this CDR3. This sequence joins TRBV27 and TRBJ1-5, with D unresolved. Trimming took off 3 bases at V and 4 bases at J, with 7 bases between the two ends. The CDR3 runs 13 residues. CDR1 and CDR2 from the germline V gene are MNHEY and SMNVEV (reference sequence). The CDR3 spells CASSLRENQPQHF. In DNA form, the CDR3 reads TGTGCCAGCAGTTTGCGGGAAAATCAGCCCCAGCATTTT.

V usage is TRBV7-8 and J usage is TRBJ1-2; maybe TRBD1 (5 bases). V was pared by 1 base and J by 2 bases, with 8 bases between. The CDR3 is 14 residues long. Germline-derived CDR1 and CDR2 are SGHVS and FQNEAQ. CDR3 coding DNA: TGTGCCAGCAGCTTAGACGCAGGGAACTATGGCTACACCTTC. The encoded protein is CASSLDAGNYGYTF.

The chain employs TRBV6-5 and TRBJ1-1, with 7 bases lining up with TRBD1. Germline V gene sequence: CDR1 MNHEY, CDR2 SVGAGI. This CDR3 region has 12 residues. Unmatched junction bases numbered 2, after V lost 2 bases and J lost 8 bases. The DNA of the CDR3 is TGTGCCAGCAGTTACATCAGGGGGGAAGCTTTCTTT. Residues: CASSYIRGEAFF.

The chain couples TRBV6-5 to TRBJ1-4; possibly TRBD1 for D (5 bases). CDR1 MNHEY and CDR2 SVGAGI come from the germline V gene. This CDR3 has 14 amino acids. Trimming cost V 6 bases and J 8 bases, with 16 bases left between them. The CDR3 protein is CASSNPGVDEKLFF. In DNA form, the CDR3 reads TGTGCCAGCAGCAACCCGGGGGTTGACGAAAAACTGTTTTTT.

The chain has TRBV10-3 and TRBJ2-1, with 9 bases matching TRBD1. V lost 6 bases, J lost 7 bases, and 7 bases stayed unmatched. Germline V gene sequence: CDR1 ENHRY, CDR2 SYGVKD. CDR3 length: 14 residues. CDR3 in amino acids: CAISIQGAGNEQFF. The DNA for the CDR3 is TGTGCCATCAGCATACAGGGGGCGGGTAATGAGCAGTTCTTC.